This T cell receptor (beta chain) originates from a study of blood T cell repertoires in COVID-19. Study at large: The analysed material was cDNA or gDNA that came from T cells, B-cell-depleted T cells, or PBMCs.

Germline CDR1 is SEHNR and CDR2 is FQNEAQ (reference sequence). J gave up 3 bases and V 5 bases, and 5 bases lay outside the gene matches. The CDR3 length is 15 residues. Repertoires were generated with immunoSEQ multiplex PCR, while TCRdb's copy carries only in-frame clones and drops some. The sample shows under 150,000 clones, roughly 81% of them seen only once. The sequencing input was peripheral blood. The chain is built from TRBV7-9 and TRBJ1-5; 9 bases map to TRBD1. This TCR came from a human donor in a cohort sampled during active COVID-19. CDR3 sequence (DNA): TGTGCCAGCAGCGACGGACAGGGGATCAATCAGCCCCAGCATTTT. It translates to CASSDGQGINQPQHF.